The next 9 T cell receptor beta chains were all read from a single sample in a study of cytomegalovirus exposure and HLA in healthy donors. The PCR employed 60 Vbeta primers together with 13 Jbeta primers. Assay used: immunoSEQ multiplex PCR; TCRdb lists only in-frame clones, some missing. The sample's table shows 220,000 or so clones. The sample was PBMCs. The receptor set was obtained from a girl aged 2 to 10 in good health and CMV-seropositive.

The V call is TRBV29-1, the J call TRBJ2-5; 7 bases are shared with TRBD2. Germline V lookup: CDR1 SQVTM, CDR2 ANQGSEA. This CDR3 has 15 amino acids. V was pared by 4 bases and J by 1 base, with 9 bases of the junction left unmatched. CDR3 sequence reads: CSVVGASGSQETQYF. The CDR3 DNA reads TGCAGCGTTGTCGGAGCTAGCGGCTCCCAAGAGACCCAGTACTTC.

V is TRBV30 and J is TRBJ2-2; maybe TRBD1 (5 bases). Germline V lookup: CDR1 GTSNPN, CDR2 SVGIG (reference sequence). The CDR3 contains 13 residues. Trimming cost V 0 bases and J 6 bases, with 8 bases left between them. The DNA of the CDR3 is TGTGCCTGGAGTGTAGGGGTCGCCGGGGAGCTGTTTTTT. It encodes CAWSVGVAGELFF.

In nucleotides, the CDR3 is TGTGCCACACAACAGGGGGCTGGGGCCAACGTCCTGACTTTC. Translation: CATQQGAGANVLTF. J is TRBJ2-6 and V is TRBV10-3; 8 bases align to TRBD1. CDR1 is ENHRY, CDR2 SYGVKD, per germline. J gave up 2 bases and V 10 bases, and 4 bases lay outside the gene matches. The CDR3 extends over 14 amino acids.

J is TRBJ1-5 and V is TRBV27; TRBD1 might be the D (6 bases). V was trimmed by 6 bases and J by 0 bases, leaving 24 bases between them. This CDR3 is 19 amino acids long. Germline CDR1 and CDR2: MNHEY and SMNVEV (reference sequence). This chain's CDR3 is CASSSSFGTLTYSNQPQHF. DNA of the CDR3: TGTGCCAGCAGCTCAAGTTTTGGGACACTAACTTATAGCAATCAGCCCCAGCATTTT.

The V and J genes are TRBV27 and TRBJ1-1; 11 bases align to TRBD1. The V and J ends lost 5 bases and 0 bases, in that order; junction bases with no gene match: 14. CDR1 MNHEY and CDR2 SMNVEV come from the germline V gene (reference sequence). The CDR3 is 19 residues long. CDR3 in DNA: TGTGCCAGCAGTACACTCCTGAGGACAGGGGGCAAAATGAACACTGAAGCTTTCTTT. Translation: CASSTLLRTGGKMNTEAFF.

The rearrangement uses TRBV27 and TRBJ2-5, with D unresolved. In germline, CDR1 is MNHEY, CDR2 SMNVEV (reference sequence). V lost 1 base to trimming and J lost 2 bases, with 8 bases between them. The CDR3 has 14 residues. In nucleotides, the CDR3 is TGTGCCAGCAGTTTATTCCCGACTCAAGAGACCCAGTACTTC. Translating gives CASSLFPTQETQYF.

The chain is built from TRBV28 and TRBJ1-2, with a weak D call TRBD1 (5 bases). The CDR3 loop spans 14 amino acids. Germline values: CDR1 MDHEN, CDR2 SYDVKM. V shed 4 bases and J shed 0 bases, with 9 bases lying between them. Here the CDR3 DNA reads TGTGCCAGCAGTTCCGACAGAGCTAACTATGGCTACACCTTC. This gives the protein CASSSDRANYGYTF.

The chain carries TRBV6-4 and TRBJ1-1; D might be TRBD1 (5 bases). The germline V gene encodes CDR1 MRHNA and CDR2 SNTAGT. V lost 6 bases to trimming and J lost 3 bases, with 11 bases between them. The CDR3 is 13 amino acids. The CDR3 protein is CASSGGRDTEAFF. The CDR3 coding sequence is TGTGCCAGCAGCGGGGGTAGGGACACTGAAGCTTTCTTT.

J is TRBJ2-5 and V is TRBV2, with D possibly TRBD2 on 5 matching bases. Germline values: CDR1 SNHLY, CDR2 FYNNEI. The V gene lost 3 bases and the J gene lost 3 bases, with 14 bases spanning the gap. CDR3 length: 15 amino acids. The CDR3 spells CASSERAKVKETQYF. In DNA form, the CDR3 reads TGTGCCAGCAGTGAGAGGGCGAAGGTAAAAGAGACCCAGTACTTC.